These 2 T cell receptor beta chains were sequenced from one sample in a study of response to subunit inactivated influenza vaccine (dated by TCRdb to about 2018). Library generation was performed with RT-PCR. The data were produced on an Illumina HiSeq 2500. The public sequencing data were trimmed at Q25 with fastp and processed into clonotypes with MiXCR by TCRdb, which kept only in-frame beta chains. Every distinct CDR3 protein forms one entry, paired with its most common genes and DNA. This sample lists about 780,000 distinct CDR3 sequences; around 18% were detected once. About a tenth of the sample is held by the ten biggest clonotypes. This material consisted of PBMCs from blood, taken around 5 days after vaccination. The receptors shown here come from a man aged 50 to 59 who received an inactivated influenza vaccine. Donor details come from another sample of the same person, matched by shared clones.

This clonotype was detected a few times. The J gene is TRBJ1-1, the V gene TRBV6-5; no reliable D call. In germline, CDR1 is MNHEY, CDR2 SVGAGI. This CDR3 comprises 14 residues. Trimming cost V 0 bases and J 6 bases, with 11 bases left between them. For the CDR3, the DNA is TGTGCCAGCAGTTACTCGGAGGTGAAGCCTGAAGCTTTCTTT. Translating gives CASSYSEVKPEAFF.

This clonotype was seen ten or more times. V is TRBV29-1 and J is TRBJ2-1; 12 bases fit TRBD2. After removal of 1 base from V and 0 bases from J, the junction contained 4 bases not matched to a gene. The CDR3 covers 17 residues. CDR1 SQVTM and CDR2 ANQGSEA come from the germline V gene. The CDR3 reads CSVEASGRVSSYNEQFF. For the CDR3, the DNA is TGCAGCGTTGAAGCTAGCGGGAGGGTGAGCTCCTACAATGAGCAGTTCTTC.